What follows describes a single T cell receptor (beta chain). The table lists this clonotype with a few counts. There is no known antigen for this receptor. No qualities accompany the bases; no much larger clone lies one base away. Trimming removed 2 bases from V and 6 bases from J; the gene matches leave 7 bases unexplained. From the germline V gene, CDR1 is MGHRA and CDR2 is YSYEKL. From the cysteine up to the phenylalanine, the CDR3 has a length of 15 residues. CDR3 DNA only is kept here, 45 bases in frame from base 1. The data derive from a study of human T cells and chemical hapten exposure (dated by TCRdb to the early 2020s). In terms of the full investigation: For sensitization, 2% DPC in acetone was applied to a roughly 2 cm by roughly 2 cm area of upper inner arm skin. This study followed changes in the peripheral blood TCR repertoire in vivo during primary and secondary sensitization of alopecia patients to the hapten diphenylcyclopropenone (DPC). Throughout the study period of around 25 weeks, patients also received therapeutic DPC doses to the scalp every week. Blood samples were taken from patients before sensitization (week 0) and at 2, 6 and about 24 weeks after DPC sensitization. Libraries were pooled for sequencing, and variation in per-sample TCR yields was attributed mainly to small differences in library volumes within the pool. Patch tests used Finn chambers with 0.01% DPC on the upper back, scored after 6 days by International Contact Dermatitis Research Group standards. Blood for TCR sequencing was provided by twenty-nine alopecia patients at one to four time points (pre-sensitization, 2, 6 and 24 weeks). The mostly female patient cohort included alopecia areata with under or over 50% scalp involvement, alopecia totalis and alopecia universalis.

The method was RACE. Sequencing was carried out with a NextSeq 500. During library preparation, unique molecular identifiers were attached to individual cDNA molecules so that TCRs could be counted in a quantitative, reproducible way. Each blood RNA sample was used to sequence both TCR alpha and TCR beta chains. Per the source publication's procedure: Samples had a median of about 96,000 TCRs, with a range from about 20,000 to 690,600. The Decombinator software suite was used to annotate V, J and CDR3 in the TCR reads. For the PS versus PT1 abundance plots, all samples were subsampled to the same number of TCRs (28,000). Expanded TCRs were defined as absent before sensitization and observed at least eight times at the 2-week time point. TCRdb ran its own pipeline on the public reads, namely fastp trimming at Q25 and MiXCR clone calling, and kept in-frame beta chains. Rows merge per CDR3 protein into single entries with the most common DNA and genes. TCRdb's processing, not the authors' own work, is the source of the V and J calls. This sample comprises more than 85,000 distinct CDR3 sequences, less than 10% of them detected only once. 3% to 4% of the sample is taken by the ten largest.

The time point label here, explained by the study, means: patch test 2, 6 weeks after DPC sensitization. In the paper's terms, the treatment or condition label means: therapeutic diphenylcyclopropenone sensitization with weekly scalp DPC. Blood at each patch-test visit was drawn before the patch test was applied. Patients were considered eligible if aged 18 to 70, diagnosed with alopecia and deemed suitable for DPC therapy, and patients were excluded if pregnant. Unfractionated whole blood was collected in Tempus Blood RNA tubes, and total RNA was extracted from that blood. What the work shows at the level of the full study, not this receptor alone: Because every patient had alopecia, a presumed autoimmune disease, the patients' immune response might differ from that of healthy individuals. Patch test score correlated positively with the number of PT1 expanded TCRs, reaching significance at thresholds 8, 16 and 32 but not at 4. Repeated subsampling changed both the strength of the expansion versus patch-test correlation and the threshold at which the correlation became significant. Compared with pre-sensitization or healthy control sets, expanded TCRs formed significantly more large CDR3 similarity clusters, which is consistent with antigen-driven responses. The number of TCRs above 1 in 1000 frequency did not change with DPC sensitization; there was no evidence of global repertoire structure alterations.

The sequence came from a woman aged 40 to 50 with alopecia areata. Some clones in this sample may be carry-over from other donors' samples. The source was whole blood, collected in connection with sensitization to the hapten diphenylcyclopropenone (DPC). The rearranged chain carries TRBV4-1 and TRBJ2-7; 10 central nucleotides agree with TRBD2. The nucleotide sequence reads as follows: TGCGCCAGCAGCCAATACGAGCGGGGGGGCCTCGAGCAGTACTTC. This is translated as CASSQYERGGLEQYF.